The rows below give T cell receptor beta chains drawn from one sample of a study of blood T cell repertoires in COVID-19. Some clones are missing from TCRdb's copy, which holds only in-frame ones; the method was immunoSEQ multiplex PCR. Among about 110,000 clones, about 75% were seen once, and the ten largest hold approximately 6.2%. Material for sequencing was peripheral blood. The receptors shown here come from a man at least 80 years old with acute or convalescent COVID-19. CDR3s include the opening cysteine and the closing phenylalanine or tryptophan. A D gene is named only where the DNA matches it firmly. Size tells how often a clone was seen (once, few, many) or the class of an expanded clone, and some rows leave it out.

D,V,J,size,DNA,CDR3
NA,TRBV28,TRBJ2-2,NA,TGTGCCAGCAGTTGGGCAACCGGGGAGCTGTTTTTT,CASSWATGELFF
TRBD2,TRBV5-4,TRBJ2-3,NA,TGTGCCAGCAGGAAAACTAGCGGGAGACCAGATACGCAGTATTTT,CASRKTSGRPDTQYF
NA,TRBV18,TRBJ2-3,once,TGTGCCAGCTCACCACTGCGACAGCCGCACACAGATACGCAGTATTTT,CASSPLRQPHTDTQYF
TRBD2,TRBV6-2/TRBV6-3,TRBJ2-7,few,TGTGCCAGCAGCCCCCTAGCGGCCCAAGCCTACGAGCAGTACTTC,CASSPLAAQAYEQYF
NA,TRBV18,TRBJ1-2,NA,TGTGCCAGCTCGTCCGTAGACGGGTTCTATGGCTACACCTTC,CASSSVDGFYGYTF
TRBD2,TRBV5-1,TRBJ2-7,NA,TGCGCCAGCAGCCACTGGGACTACTCCTACGAGCAGTACTTC,CASSHWDYSYEQYF
NA,TRBV29-1,TRBJ2-1,few,TGCAGCGTGCCAGGGGTCCTGTCCTACAATGAGCAGTTCTTC,CSVPGVLSYNEQFF
NA,TRBV3-1/TRBV3-2,TRBJ2-7,NA,TGTGCCAGCAGCCAAGGACCGACTATCTACGAGCAGTACTTC,CASSQGPTIYEQYF
TRBD2,TRBV15,TRBJ2-2,few,TGTGCCACCAGCAGAGATCTGGGACTAGCGGGAGCCGGGGAGCTGTTTTTT,CATSRDLGLAGAGELFF
TRBD1,TRBV28,TRBJ2-7,once,TGTGCCAGCGGGGACAGCTCCTACGAGCAGTACTTC,CASGDSSYEQYF
NA,TRBV21-1,TRBJ2-3,NA,TGTGCCAGCAGCCCCCTGGGGGGGCCAGATACGCAGTATTTT,CASSPLGGPDTQYF
NA,TRBV18,TRBJ1-2,NA,TGTGCCAGCTCAGCAAACAGGGTTGATGGCTACACCTTC,CASSANRVDGYTF
NA,TRBV29-1,TRBJ2-4,NA,TGCAGCGTAGGGCCCCATACAGGCGCCAAAAACATTCAGTACTTC,CSVGPHTGAKNIQYF
NA,TRBV5-6,TRBJ2-3,NA,TGTGCCAGCAGCTGTACGGTATATACGCAGTATTTT,CASSCTVYTQYF
TRBD2,TRBV6-5,TRBJ2-3,few,TGTGCCAGCAGTTACTCTTTACTAGCGGGGACAGATACGCAGTATTTT,CASSYSLLAGTDTQYF